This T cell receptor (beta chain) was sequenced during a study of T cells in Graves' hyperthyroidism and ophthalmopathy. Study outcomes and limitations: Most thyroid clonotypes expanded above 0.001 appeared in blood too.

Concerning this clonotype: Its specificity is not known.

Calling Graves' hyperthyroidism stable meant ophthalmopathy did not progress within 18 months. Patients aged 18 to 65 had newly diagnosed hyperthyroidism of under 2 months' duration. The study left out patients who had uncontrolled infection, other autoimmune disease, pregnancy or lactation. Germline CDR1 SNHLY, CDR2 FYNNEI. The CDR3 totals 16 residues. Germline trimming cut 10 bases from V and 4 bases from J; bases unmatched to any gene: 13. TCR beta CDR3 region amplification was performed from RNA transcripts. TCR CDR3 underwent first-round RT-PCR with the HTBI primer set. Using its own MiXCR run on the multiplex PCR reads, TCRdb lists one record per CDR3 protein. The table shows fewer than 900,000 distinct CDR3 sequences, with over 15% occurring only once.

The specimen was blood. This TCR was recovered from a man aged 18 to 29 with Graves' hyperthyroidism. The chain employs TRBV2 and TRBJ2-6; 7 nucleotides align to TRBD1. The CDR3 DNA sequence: TGTGCCATTGCCAGGACAGGATCGTTCGGGGCCAACGTCCTGACTTTC. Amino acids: CAIARTGSFGANVLTF.